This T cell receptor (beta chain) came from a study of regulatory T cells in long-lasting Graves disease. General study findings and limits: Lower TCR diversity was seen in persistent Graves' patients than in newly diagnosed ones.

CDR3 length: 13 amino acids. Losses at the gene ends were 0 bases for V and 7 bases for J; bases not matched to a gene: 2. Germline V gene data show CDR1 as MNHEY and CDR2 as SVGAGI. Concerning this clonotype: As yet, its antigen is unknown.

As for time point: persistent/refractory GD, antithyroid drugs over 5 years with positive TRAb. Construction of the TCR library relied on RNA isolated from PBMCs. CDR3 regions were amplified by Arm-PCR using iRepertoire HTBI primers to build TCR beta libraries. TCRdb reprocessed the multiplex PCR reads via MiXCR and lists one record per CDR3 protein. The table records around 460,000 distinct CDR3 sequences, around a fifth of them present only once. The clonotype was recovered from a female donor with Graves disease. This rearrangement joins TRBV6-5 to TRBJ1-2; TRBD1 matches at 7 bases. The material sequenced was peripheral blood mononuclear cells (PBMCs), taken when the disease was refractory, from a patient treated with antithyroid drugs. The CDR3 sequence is CASSYSYRGGYTF. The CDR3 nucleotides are TGTGCCAGCAGTTACTCTTACAGGGGTGGCTACACCTTC.